These 16 T cell receptor beta chains were all obtained from the same sample, sequenced in a study of blood T cell repertoires in COVID-19 (dated by TCRdb to 2020 to 2022). Library preparation used the immunoSEQ multiplex PCR assay. TCRdb took over this immuneACCESS table, retaining in-frame rearrangements with V and J assigned. Such tables are incomplete; in checked studies, under half of the missing clones stem from an unresolved V gene, and the remainder is unexplained. Within this sample are more than 300,000 clones, with roughly 90% of them counted one time only. The ten largest clones capture around 6% of the sample. The sample comprised peripheral blood. These receptors were obtained from a man between 18 and 29 years old who had recovered from COVID-19.

The chain links TRBV5-1 to TRBJ2-2; possible D gene TRBD2, 5 bases. The V gene's germline CDR1 is SGHRS and CDR2 YFSETQ. V gave up 5 bases and J gave up 0 bases, with 11 bases separating them. The CDR3 has 15 amino acids. CDR3 residues: CASSSGGANTGELFF. The DNA of the CDR3 is TGCGCCAGCAGTTCCGGAGGAGCGAACACCGGGGAGCTGTTTTTT.

This chain joins TRBV6-1 and TRBJ2-5; 8 bases map to TRBD2. The J segment lost 0 bases and the V segment lost 1 base, leaving 4 bases of the junction unmatched. Per germline, CDR1 MNHNS and CDR2 SASEGT. The CDR3 length is 16 residues. The CDR3 loop is CASSEVLAGHQETQYF. The CDR3 DNA is TGTGCCAGCAGTGAAGTCCTAGCGGGCCACCAAGAGACCCAGTACTTC.

The chain recombines TRBV19 with TRBJ2-5, with a possible D match to TRBD1 (5 bases). CDR1 is LNHDA and CDR2 is SQIVND in the germline V gene (reference sequence). There are 14 residues in the CDR3. Trimming removed 10 bases from V and 5 bases from J, with 20 bases in between. This CDR3 reads CATIAQGGGETQYF. The CDR3 DNA sequence: TGTGCCACCATCGCTCAGGGTGGTGGGGAGACCCAGTACTTC.

The rearrangement joins TRBV11-1 to TRBJ2-7; D gene unclear. Germline CDR1 and CDR2: SGHAT and FQDESV (reference sequence). Between the trimmed V and J ends, which lost 4 bases and 6 bases, there was a span of 10 bases. This CDR3 comprises 12 residues. Written as DNA, the CDR3 is TGTGCCAGCAGCTCAACCGCCGGCGAGCAGTACTTC. Translating gives CASSSTAGEQYF.

The V gene is TRBV4-2, the J gene TRBJ2-7; TRBD2 matches 9 bases. The germline CDR1 and CDR2 sequences are LGHNA and YNFKEQ. The CDR3 consists of 19 residues. V shed 0 bases and J 6 bases; nucleotides not matched to a gene: 18. CDR3 amino acids: CASSQDFAGGPAPGVEQYF. As DNA, the CDR3 is TGTGCCAGCAGCCAAGATTTTGCGGGGGGGCCGGCCCCTGGGGTCGAGCAGTACTTC.

In nucleotides, the CDR3 is TGCGCCAGCAGCCAAGGGGACACTTACAATGAGCAGTTCTTC. Protein sequence: CASSQGDTYNEQFF. The chain joins TRBV4-3 to TRBJ2-1, with D tentatively TRBD1 (6 bases). Germline V CDR1 and CDR2: LGHNA, YSLEER. Trimming stripped 1 base from V and 4 bases from J, with 8 bases between. The CDR3 is made up of 14 amino acids.

The chain is built from TRBV19 and TRBJ2-2, with 7 bases identical to TRBD1. With V trimmed by 6 bases and J by 4 bases, 2 bases remained unmatched. In germline, CDR1 is LNHDA, CDR2 SQIVND (reference sequence). CDR3 size: 13 residues. CDR3 protein: CASSRQGTGELFF. The CDR3 DNA sequence: TGTGCCAGTAGCCGACAGGGCACCGGGGAGCTGTTTTTT.

The chain links TRBV4-2 to TRBJ2-5, with TRBD2 matching 9 bases. Germline CDR1 and CDR2: LGHNA and YNFKEQ. The V gene end was trimmed by 2 bases and the J gene end by 0 bases; junction bases not matched to a gene: 4. The CDR3 is made up of 16 amino acids. The CDR3 nucleotides are TGTGCCAGCAGCCAATGGGCTAGCGGGGACCAAGAGACCCAGTACTTC. Its protein is CASSQWASGDQETQYF.

V usage is TRBV29-1 and J usage is TRBJ1-1; TRBD1 aligns across 8 bases. With V trimmed by 4 bases and J by 5 bases, 6 bases remained unmatched. This CDR3 comprises 13 residues. Germline CDR1 is SQVTM and CDR2 is ANQGSEA. The CDR3 loop is CSVVTGGRTEAFF. The CDR3 DNA is TGCAGCGTTGTAACAGGGGGACGGACTGAAGCTTTCTTT.

The chain joins TRBV2 to TRBJ1-1; TRBD1 is a possible D gene (5 bases). The CDR3 is 11 residues long. The germline V gene has CDR1 SNHLY and CDR2 FYNNEI. The germline V and J ends were trimmed by 1 base and 11 bases, with 8 bases remaining between them. The CDR3 DNA follows: TGTGCCAGCAGTGAAGGGGGCAGGGCTTTCTTT. It is translated as CASSEGGRAFF.

As regards this clone: An end of the junction does not agree with germline; a read error may underlie this. The chain carries TRBV2 and TRBJ2-5; TRBD2 is a possible D gene (5 bases). The CDR3 totals 11 residues. In germline, CDR1 is SNHLY, CDR2 FYNNEI. The CDR3 protein is CATSVQETQYF. CDR3 coding DNA: TGCGCTACTAGTGTGCAAGAGACCCAGTACTTC.

The chain is built from TRBV6-2 or TRBV6-3 and TRBJ2-1, with 8 nucleotides matching TRBD2. CDR1 is MNHEY, CDR2 SVGEGT, per germline. The CDR3 is made up of 16 amino acids. After removal of 6 bases from V and 0 bases from J, the junction contained 7 bases not matched to a gene. The CDR3 bases are TGTGCCAGCAGCCTTGGGGGACTAGTCTCCTACAATGAGCAGTTCTTC. Encoded protein: CASSLGGLVSYNEQFF.

This clone was observed a single time. V gene TRBV18 combines with J gene TRBJ1-5; maybe TRBD1 (5 bases). The length of the CDR3 is 16 residues. The ends were cut back, 3 bases at V and 2 bases at J, with 14 bases in the middle. CDR1 and CDR2 from the germline V gene are KGHSH and LQKENI. The CDR3 loop is CASSPSMTVGNQPQHF. CDR3 in DNA: TGTGCCAGCTCACCTTCTATGACAGTTGGCAATCAGCCCCAGCATTTT.

The chain recombines TRBV27 with TRBJ1-1; a possible D gene is TRBD1 (5 bases). The CDR3 runs 15 residues. The V gene lost 0 bases and the J gene lost 4 bases, with 12 bases spanning the gap. Germline CDR1 and CDR2: MNHEY and SMNVEV (reference sequence). CDR3 bases: TGTGCCAGCAGTTTATCGGGGGGTAGGAGCACTGAAGCTTTCTTT. Residues: CASSLSGGRSTEAFF.

The chain carries TRBV6-2 or TRBV6-3 and TRBJ1-6; D not certain. Per the germline V gene, CDR1 is MNHEY and CDR2 is SVGEGT. The V gene lost 0 bases and the J gene lost 14 bases, with 11 bases spanning the gap. CDR3 size: 13 residues. In DNA form, the CDR3 reads TGTGCCAGCAGTTACTCTAAGAGAGGGACCCTCCACTTT. It translates to CASSYSKRGTLHF.

The chain links TRBV11-2 to TRBJ1-3; no firm D call. The length of the CDR3 is 19 residues. V was shortened by 4 bases and J by 0 bases, with 22 bases between the two germline ends. From germline, CDR1 is SGHAT and CDR2 FQNNGV. Here the CDR3 reads CASSSVLPPQASSGNTIYF. The DNA for the CDR3 is TGTGCCAGCAGCTCCGTATTACCGCCCCAGGCGAGCTCTGGAAACACCATATATTTT.